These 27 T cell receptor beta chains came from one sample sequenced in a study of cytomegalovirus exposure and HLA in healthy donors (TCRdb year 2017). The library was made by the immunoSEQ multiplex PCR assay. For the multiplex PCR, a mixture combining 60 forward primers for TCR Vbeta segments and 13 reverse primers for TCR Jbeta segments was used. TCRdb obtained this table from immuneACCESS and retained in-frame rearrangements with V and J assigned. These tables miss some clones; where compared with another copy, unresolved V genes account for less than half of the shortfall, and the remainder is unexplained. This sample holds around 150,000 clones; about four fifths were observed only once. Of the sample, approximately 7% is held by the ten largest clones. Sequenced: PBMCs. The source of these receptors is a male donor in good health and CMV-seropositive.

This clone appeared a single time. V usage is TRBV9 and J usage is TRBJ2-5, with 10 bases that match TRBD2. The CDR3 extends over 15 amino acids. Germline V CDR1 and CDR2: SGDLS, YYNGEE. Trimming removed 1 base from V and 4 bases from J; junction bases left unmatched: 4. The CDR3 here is CASSVLAGERETQYF. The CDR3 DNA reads TGTGCCAGCAGCGTACTAGCGGGGGAGAGAGAGACCCAGTACTTC.

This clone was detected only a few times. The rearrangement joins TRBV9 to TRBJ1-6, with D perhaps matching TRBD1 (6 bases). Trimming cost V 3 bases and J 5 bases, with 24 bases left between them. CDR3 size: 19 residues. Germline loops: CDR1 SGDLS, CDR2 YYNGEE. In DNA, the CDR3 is TGTGCCAGCAGCGACGGACCGGGACACCTTCTGCTCAATAATTCACCCCTCCACTTT. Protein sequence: CASSDGPGHLLLNNSPLHF.

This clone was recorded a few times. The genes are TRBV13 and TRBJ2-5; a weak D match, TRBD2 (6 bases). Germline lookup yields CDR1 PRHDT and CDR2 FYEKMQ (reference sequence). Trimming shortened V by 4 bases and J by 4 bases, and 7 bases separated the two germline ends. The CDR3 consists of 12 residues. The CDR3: CASSSEGETQYF. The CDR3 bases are TGTGCCAGCAGCTCGGAGGGAGAGACCCAGTACTTC.

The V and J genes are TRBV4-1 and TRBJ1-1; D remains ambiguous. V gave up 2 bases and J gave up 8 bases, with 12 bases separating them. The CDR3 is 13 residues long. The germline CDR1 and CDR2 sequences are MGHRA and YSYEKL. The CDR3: CASSQRWFGEAFF. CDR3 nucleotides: TGCGCCAGCAGCCAAAGGTGGTTCGGGGAAGCTTTCTTT.

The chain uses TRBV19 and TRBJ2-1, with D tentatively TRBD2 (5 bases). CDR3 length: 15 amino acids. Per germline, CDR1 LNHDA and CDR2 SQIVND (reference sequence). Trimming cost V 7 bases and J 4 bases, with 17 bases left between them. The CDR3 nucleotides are TGTGCCAGTAACTCGGACTCCCGACTTTACAATGAGCAGTTCTTC. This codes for CASNSDSRLYNEQFF.

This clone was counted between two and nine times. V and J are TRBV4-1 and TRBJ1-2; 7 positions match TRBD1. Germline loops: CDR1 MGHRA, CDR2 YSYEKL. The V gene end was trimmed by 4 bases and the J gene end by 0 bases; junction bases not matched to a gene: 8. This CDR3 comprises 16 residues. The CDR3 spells CASSLETGSANYGYTF. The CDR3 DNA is TGCGCCAGCAGCCTCGAGACAGGGTCGGCTAACTATGGCTACACCTTC.

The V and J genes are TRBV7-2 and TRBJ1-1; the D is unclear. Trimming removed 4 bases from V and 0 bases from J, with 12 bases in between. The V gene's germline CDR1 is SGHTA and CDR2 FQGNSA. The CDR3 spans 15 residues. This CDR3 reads CASSSQSQLNTEAFF. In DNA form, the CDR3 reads TGTGCCAGCAGCTCCCAATCACAGCTGAACACTGAAGCTTTCTTT. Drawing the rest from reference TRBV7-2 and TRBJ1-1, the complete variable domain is GAGVSQSPSNKVTEKGKDVELRCDPISGHTALYWYRQSLGQGLEFLIYFQGNSAPDKSGLPSDRFSAERTGGSVSTLTIQRTQQEDSAVYLCASSSQSQLNTEAFFGQGTRLTVV.

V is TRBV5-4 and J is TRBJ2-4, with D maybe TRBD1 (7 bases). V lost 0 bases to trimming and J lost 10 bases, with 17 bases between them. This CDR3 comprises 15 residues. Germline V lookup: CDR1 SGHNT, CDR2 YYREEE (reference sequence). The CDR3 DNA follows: TGTGCCAGCAGCTTGGAGGCAGGGGGGAGAGGGATTCAGTACTTC. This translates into CASSLEAGGRGIQYF.

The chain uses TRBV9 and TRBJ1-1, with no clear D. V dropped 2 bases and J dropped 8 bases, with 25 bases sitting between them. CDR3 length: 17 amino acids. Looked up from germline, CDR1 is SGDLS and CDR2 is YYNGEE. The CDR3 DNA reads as TGTGCCAGCAGCGTCTTAGCCCGAGCACTGTCCGAAAACGAAGCTTTCTTT. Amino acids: CASSVLARALSENEAFF.

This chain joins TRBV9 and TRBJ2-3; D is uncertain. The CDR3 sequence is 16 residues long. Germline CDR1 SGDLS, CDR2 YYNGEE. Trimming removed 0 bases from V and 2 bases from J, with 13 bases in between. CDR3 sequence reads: CASSVVGSGATDTQYF. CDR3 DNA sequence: TGTGCCAGCAGCGTAGTTGGGTCAGGTGCCACAGATACGCAGTATTTT.

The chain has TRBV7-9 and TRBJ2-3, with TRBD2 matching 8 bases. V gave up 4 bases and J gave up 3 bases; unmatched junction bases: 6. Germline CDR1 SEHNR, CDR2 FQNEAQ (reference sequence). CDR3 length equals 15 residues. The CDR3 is CASSSGLGMTDTQYF. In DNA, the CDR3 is TGTGCCAGCAGCTCGGGACTAGGAATGACAGATACGCAGTATTTT.

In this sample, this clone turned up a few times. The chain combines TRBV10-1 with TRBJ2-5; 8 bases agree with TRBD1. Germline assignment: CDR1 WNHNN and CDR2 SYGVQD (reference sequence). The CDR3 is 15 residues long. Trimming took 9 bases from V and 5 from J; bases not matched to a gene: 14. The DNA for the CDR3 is TGCGCCAGAGCCGCAGGGGGCTGGAGTTGCGAGACCCAGTACTTC. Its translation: CARAAGGWSCETQYF.

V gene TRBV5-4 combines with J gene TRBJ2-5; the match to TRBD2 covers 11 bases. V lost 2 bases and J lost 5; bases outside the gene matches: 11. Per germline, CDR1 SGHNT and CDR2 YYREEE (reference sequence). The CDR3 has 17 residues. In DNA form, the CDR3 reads TGTGCCAGCAGCTTTATCGGTAGCGGGGGGGCAGGGGAGACCCAGTACTTC. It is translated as CASSFIGSGGAGETQYF.

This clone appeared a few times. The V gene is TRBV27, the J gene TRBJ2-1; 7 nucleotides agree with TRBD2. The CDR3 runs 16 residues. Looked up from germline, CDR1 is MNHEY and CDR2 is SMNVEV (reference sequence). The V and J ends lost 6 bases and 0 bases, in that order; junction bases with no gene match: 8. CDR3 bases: TGTGCCAGCAGAGAGCCTAGCGGATCCTCCTACAATGAGCAGTTCTTC. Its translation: CASREPSGSSYNEQFF.

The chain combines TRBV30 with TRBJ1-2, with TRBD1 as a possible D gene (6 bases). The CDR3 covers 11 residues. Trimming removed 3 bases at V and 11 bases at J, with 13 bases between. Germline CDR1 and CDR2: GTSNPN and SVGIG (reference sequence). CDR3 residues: CAWRSSGVYTF. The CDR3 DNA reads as TGTGCCTGGAGGTCCTCAGGGGTTTACACCTTC.

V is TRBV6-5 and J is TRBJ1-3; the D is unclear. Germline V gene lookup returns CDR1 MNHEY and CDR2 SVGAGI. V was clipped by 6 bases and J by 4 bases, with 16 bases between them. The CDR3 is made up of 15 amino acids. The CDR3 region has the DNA TGTGCCAGCAGACCCGGTGGAGGATCAGGAAACACCATATATTTT. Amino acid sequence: CASRPGGGSGNTIYF.

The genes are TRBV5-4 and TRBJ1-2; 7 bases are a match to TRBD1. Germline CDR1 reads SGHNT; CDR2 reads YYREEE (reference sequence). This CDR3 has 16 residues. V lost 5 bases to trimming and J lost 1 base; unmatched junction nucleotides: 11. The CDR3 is CASSSGGLSDNYGYTF. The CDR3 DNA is TGTGCCAGCAGTTCAGGGGGTCTTAGTGATAACTATGGCTACACCTTC.

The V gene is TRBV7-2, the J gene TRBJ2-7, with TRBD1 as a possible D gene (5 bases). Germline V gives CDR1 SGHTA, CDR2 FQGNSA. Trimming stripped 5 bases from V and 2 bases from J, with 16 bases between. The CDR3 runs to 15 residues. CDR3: CASSRQLSSAYEQYF. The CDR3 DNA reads TGTGCCAGCAGCCGACAGCTTTCGAGCGCCTACGAGCAGTACTTC.

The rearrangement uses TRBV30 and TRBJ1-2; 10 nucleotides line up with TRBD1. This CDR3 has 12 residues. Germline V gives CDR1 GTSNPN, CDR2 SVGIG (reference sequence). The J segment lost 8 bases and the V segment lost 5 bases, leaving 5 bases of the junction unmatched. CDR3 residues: CAWGTGAGGYTF. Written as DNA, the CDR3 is TGTGCCTGGGGGACAGGGGCAGGAGGCTACACCTTC.

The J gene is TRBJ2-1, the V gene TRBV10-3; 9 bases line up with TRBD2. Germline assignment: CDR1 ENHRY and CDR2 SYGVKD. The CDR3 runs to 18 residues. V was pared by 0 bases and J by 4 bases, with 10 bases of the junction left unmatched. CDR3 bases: TGTGCCATCAGTGAGTCGACTCGGGAGCGGGGGGAGTACAATGAGCAGTTCTTC. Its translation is CAISESTRERGEYNEQFF.

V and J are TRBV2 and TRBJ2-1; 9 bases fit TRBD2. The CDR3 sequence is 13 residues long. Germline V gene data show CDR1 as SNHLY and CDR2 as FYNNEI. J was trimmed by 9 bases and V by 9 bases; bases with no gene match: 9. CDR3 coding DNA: TGTGCCAGATCCGGGACTAGCTTTCGTGAGCAGTTCTTC. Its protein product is CARSGTSFREQFF.

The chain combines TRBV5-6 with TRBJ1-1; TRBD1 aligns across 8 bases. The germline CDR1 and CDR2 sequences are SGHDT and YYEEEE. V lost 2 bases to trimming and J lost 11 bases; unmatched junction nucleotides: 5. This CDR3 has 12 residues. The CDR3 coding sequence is TGTGCCAGCAGCTTCGTGGACAGGGTCGCTTTCTTT. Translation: CASSFVDRVAFF.

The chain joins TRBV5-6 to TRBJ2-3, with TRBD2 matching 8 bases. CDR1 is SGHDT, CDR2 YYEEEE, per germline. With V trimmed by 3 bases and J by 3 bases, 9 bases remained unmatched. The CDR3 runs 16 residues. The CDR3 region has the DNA TGTGCCAGCAGCTCCACACTAGCGGTTCGGACAGATACGCAGTATTTT. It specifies CASSSTLAVRTDTQYF.

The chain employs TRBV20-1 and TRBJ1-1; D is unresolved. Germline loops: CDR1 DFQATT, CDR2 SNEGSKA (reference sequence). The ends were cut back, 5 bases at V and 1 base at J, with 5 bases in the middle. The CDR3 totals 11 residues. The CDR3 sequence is CSALGNTEAFF. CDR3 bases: TGCAGTGCTCTCGGGAACACTGAAGCTTTCTTT.

The CDR3: CASRPGQDYGYTF. CDR3 in DNA: TGCGCCAGCAGGCCGGGACAGGACTATGGCTACACCTTC. J is TRBJ1-2 and V is TRBV5-1; TRBD1 matches at 8 bases. Germline V lookup: CDR1 SGHRS, CDR2 YFSETQ. The CDR3 runs to 13 residues. The junction had 3 bases not matched to a gene; V was cut back by 5 bases and J by 3 bases. The complete variable domain, with remaining parts taken from reference TRBV5-1 and TRBJ1-2, reads KAGVTQTPRYLIKTRGQQVTLSCSPISGHRSVSWYQQTPGQGLQFLFEYFSETQRNKGNFPGRFSGRQFSNSRSEMNVSTLELGDSALYLCASRPGQDYGYTFGSGTRLTVV.

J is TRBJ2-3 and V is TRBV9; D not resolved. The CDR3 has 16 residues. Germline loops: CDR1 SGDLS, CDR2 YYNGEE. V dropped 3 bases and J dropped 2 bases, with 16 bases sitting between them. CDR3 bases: TGTGCCAGCAGCGGGAGAGGTGGTGTCTCCACAGATACGCAGTATTTT. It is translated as CASSGRGGVSTDTQYF.

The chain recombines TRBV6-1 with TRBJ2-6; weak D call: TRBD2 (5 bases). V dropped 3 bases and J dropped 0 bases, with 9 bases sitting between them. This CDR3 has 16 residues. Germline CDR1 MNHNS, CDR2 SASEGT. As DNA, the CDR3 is TGTGCCAGCAGTGAGGTTGAGGGCTCTGGGGCCAACGTCCTGACTTTC. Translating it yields CASSEVEGSGANVLTF.